This TCR beta chain was observed in a study of shared T cell receptors in the human thymus. Trimming cost V 7 bases and J 3 bases; bases outside gene matches: 10. Germline V CDR1 and CDR2: SNHLY, FYNNEI. The CDR3 totals 15 residues. The assay was immunoSEQ multiplex PCR, and TCRdb's table has in-frame clones only and misses some. Seen here are about 610,000 clones, 88% observed once, and the top ten hold around 0.0099%. The data were also submitted as part of a second study, on human thymus T cells. That source notes: The sample donors, healthy Finnish infants, were having corrective surgery for congenital heart defects. Corrective heart surgery yielded the resections from which the thymus tissue came. Usage of V and J genes appeared biased in thymic and blood repertoires. Highly overlapping thymic repertoires in unrelated individuals were reported by related research.

V gene TRBV2 combines with J gene TRBJ2-3; 7 nucleotides match TRBD2. This clonotype was obtained from a boy under two years old with a congenital heart defect. Sequencing was performed on thymocytes. The CDR3 sequence: CASKVEGGVTDTQYF. DNA of the CDR3: TGTGCCAGCAAGGTAGAGGGAGGGGTGACAGATACGCAGTATTTT.